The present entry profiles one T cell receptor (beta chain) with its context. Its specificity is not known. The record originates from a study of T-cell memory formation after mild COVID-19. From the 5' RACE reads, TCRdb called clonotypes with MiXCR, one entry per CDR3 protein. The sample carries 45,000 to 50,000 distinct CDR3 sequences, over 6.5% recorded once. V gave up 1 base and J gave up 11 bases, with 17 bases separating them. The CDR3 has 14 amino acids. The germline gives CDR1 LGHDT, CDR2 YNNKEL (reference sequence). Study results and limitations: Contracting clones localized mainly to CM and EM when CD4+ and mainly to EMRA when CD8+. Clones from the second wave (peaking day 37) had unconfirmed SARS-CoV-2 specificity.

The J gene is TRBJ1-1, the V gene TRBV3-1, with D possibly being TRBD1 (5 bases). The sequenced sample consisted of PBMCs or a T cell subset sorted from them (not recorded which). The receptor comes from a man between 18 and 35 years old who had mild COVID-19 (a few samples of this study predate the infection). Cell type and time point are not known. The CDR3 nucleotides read TGTGCCAGCAGCCAAGGGTACGGGGACCCGCTGGCTTTCTTT. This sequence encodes CASSQGYGDPLAFF.